One and the same sample provided the 3 T cell receptor beta chains below, sequenced in a study of T-cell memory formation after mild COVID-19. TCRdb re-analysed the 5' RACE reads in MiXCR, keeping a single row per CDR3 protein. The repertoire holds tens of thousands of distinct CDR3 sequences, with approximately 13% as singletons. Material for sequencing was PBMCs or a T cell subset sorted from them (not recorded which). All receptors derive from an adult woman who had mild COVID-19 (a few samples of this study predate the infection). Cell type and time point are not known.

This clonotype was observed a few times. The V gene is TRBV25-1, the J gene TRBJ2-3, with 8 nucleotides matching TRBD1. After removal of 1 base from V and 2 bases from J, the junction contained 5 bases not matched to a gene. Germline CDR1 reads MGHDK; CDR2 reads SYGVNS. The CDR3 extends over 16 amino acids. The CDR3 loop is CASSESGRGPTDTQYF. In DNA, the CDR3 is TGTGCCAGCAGTGAATCGGGCAGGGGGCCCACAGATACGCAGTATTTT.

This clonotype occurred a few times. The rearrangement uses TRBV20-1 and TRBJ1-5; TRBD1 aligns across 7 bases. Losses at the gene ends were 5 bases for V and 7 bases for J; bases not matched to a gene: 11. CDR3 size: 14 residues. CDR1 is DFQATT, CDR2 SNEGSKA, per germline (reference sequence). CDR3 DNA: TGCAGTGCTTATTCCGGGACAGACAACCAGCCCCAGCATTTT. Its protein product is CSAYSGTDNQPQHF.

This clonotype has just a few counts. This chain connects TRBV7-9 to TRBJ1-2; 10 bases map to TRBD1. The ends lost 5 bases at V and 5 bases at J; junction bases unmatched: 8. CDR1 is SEHNR and CDR2 is FQNEAQ in the germline V gene (reference sequence). The CDR3 contains 15 residues. CDR3 coding DNA: TGTGCCAGCAGCCCAAAGACAGGGGGCTGGTATGGCTACACCTTC. Amino acid sequence: CASSPKTGGWYGYTF.